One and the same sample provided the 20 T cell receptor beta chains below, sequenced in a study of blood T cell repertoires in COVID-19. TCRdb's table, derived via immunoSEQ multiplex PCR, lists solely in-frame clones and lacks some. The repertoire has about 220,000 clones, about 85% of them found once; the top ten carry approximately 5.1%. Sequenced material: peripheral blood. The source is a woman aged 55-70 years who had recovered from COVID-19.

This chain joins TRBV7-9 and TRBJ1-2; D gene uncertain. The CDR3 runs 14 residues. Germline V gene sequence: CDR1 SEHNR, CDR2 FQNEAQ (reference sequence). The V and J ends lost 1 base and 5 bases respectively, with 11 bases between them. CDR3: CASSLVSEQYGYTF. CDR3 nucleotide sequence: TGTGCCAGCAGCTTAGTTTCGGAGCAGTATGGCTACACCTTC.

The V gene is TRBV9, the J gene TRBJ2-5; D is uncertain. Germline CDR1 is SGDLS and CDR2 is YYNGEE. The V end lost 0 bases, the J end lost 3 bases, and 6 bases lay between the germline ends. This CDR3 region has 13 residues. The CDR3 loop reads CASSVAQEETQYF. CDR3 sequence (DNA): TGTGCCAGCAGCGTAGCTCAGGAAGAGACCCAGTACTTC.

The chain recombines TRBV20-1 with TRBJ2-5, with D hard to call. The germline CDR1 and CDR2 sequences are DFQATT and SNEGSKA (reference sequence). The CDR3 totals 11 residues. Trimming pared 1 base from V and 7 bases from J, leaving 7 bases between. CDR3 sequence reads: CSARVRRTQYF. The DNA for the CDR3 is TGCAGTGCTAGAGTTAGGAGGACCCAGTACTTC.

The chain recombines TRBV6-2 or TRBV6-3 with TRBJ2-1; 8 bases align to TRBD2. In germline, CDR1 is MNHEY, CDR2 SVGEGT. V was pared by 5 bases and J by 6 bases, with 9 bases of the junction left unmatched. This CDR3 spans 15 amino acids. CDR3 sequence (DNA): TGTGCCAGCAGTCAACCGGGACTAGGGACCAATGAGCAGTTCTTC. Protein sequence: CASSQPGLGTNEQFF.

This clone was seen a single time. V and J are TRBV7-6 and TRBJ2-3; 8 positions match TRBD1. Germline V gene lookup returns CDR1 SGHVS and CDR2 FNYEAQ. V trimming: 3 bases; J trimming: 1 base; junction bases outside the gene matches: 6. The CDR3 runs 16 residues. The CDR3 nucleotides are TGTGCCAGCAGCTTCGGGTCAGGGGGCCGCACAGATACGCAGTATTTT. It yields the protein CASSFGSGGRTDTQYF.

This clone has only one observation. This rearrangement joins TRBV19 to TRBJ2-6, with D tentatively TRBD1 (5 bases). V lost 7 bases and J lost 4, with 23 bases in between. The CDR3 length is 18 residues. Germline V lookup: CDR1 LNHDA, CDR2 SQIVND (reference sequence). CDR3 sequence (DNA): TGTGCCAGTACCTCACCCCGCAGGGCGGTTTCAGGGGCCAACGTCCTGACTTTC. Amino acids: CASTSPRRAVSGANVLTF. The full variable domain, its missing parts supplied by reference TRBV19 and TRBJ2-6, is DGGITQSPKYLFRKEGQNVTLSCEQNLNHDAMYWYRQDPGQGLRLIYYSQIVNDFQKGDIAEGYSVSREKKESFPLTVTSAQKNPTAFYLCASTSPRRAVSGANVLTFGAGSRLTVL.

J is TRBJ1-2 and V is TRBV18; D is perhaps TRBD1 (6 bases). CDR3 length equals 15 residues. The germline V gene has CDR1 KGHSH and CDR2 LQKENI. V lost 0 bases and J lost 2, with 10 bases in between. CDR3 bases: TGTGCCAGCTCACCACCCCCAGGGGAAAACTATGGCTACACCTTC. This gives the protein CASSPPPGENYGYTF.

Written as DNA, the CDR3 is TGTGCCAGCAGCGACAGGCCCGGAGATACGCAGTATTTT. This encodes CASSDRPGDTQYF. The genes are TRBV5-6 and TRBJ2-3; tentatively, D is TRBD1 (6 bases). CDR1 SGHDT and CDR2 YYEEEE come from the germline V gene. V was trimmed by 4 bases and J by 5 bases, leaving 11 bases between them. CDR3 length: 13 amino acids.

The CDR3 DNA follows: TGCGCCAGCAGCTTACCGGGACTAGCGGAAGAGACCCAGTACTTC. Amino acids: CASSLPGLAEETQYF. The genes are TRBV5-1 and TRBJ2-5; TRBD2 aligns across 11 bases. J was trimmed by 3 bases and V by 2 bases; bases with no gene match: 3. The CDR3 is 15 amino acids. Germline V gene lookup returns CDR1 SGHRS and CDR2 YFSETQ.

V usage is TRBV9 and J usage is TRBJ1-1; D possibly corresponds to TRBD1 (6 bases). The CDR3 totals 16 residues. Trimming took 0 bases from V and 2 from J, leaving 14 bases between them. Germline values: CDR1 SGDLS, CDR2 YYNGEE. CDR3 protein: CASSVVAWGTNTEAFF. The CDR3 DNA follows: TGTGCCAGCAGCGTAGTCGCGTGGGGGACAAACACTGAAGCTTTCTTT.

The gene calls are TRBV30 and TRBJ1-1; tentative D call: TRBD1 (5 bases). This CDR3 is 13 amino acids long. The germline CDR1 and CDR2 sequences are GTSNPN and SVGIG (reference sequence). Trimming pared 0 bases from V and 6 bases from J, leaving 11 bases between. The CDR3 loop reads CAWSVQSGAEAFF. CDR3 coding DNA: TGTGCCTGGAGTGTACAATCGGGGGCTGAAGCTTTCTTT. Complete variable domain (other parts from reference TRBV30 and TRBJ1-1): SQTIHQWPATLVQPVGSPLSLECTVEGTSNPNLYWYRQAAGRGLQLLFYSVGIGQISSEVPQNLSASRPQDRQFILSSKKLLLSDSGFYLCAWSVQSGAEAFFGQGTRLTVV.

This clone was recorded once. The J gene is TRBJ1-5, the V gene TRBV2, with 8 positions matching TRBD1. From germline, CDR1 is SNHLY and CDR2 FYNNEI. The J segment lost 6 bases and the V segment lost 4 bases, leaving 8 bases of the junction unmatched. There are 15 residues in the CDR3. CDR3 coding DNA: TGTGCCAGCAGTGCGGTCAGGGGGCCGGGTCAGCCCCAGCATTTT. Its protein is CASSAVRGPGQPQHF. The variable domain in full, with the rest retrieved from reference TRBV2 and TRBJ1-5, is EPEVTQTPSHQVTQMGQEVILRCVPISNHLYFYWYRQILGQKVEFLVSFYNNEISEKSEIFDDQFSVERPDGSNFTLKIRSTKLEDSAMYFCASSAVRGPGQPQHFGDGTRLSIL.

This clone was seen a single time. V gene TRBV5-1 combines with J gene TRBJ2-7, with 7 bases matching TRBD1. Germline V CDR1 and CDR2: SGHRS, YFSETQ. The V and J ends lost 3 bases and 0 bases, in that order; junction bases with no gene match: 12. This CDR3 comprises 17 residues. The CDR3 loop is CASSSSWTGPSSYEQYF. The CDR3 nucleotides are TGCGCCAGCAGCTCGTCATGGACAGGCCCTAGCTCCTACGAGCAGTACTTC.

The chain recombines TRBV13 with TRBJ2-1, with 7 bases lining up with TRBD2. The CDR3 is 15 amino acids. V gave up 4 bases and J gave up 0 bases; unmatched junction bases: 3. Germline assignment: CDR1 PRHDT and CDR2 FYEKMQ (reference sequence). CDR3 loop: CASSSERGSYNEQFF. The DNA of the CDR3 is TGTGCCAGCAGCTCGGAGCGGGGCTCCTACAATGAGCAGTTCTTC. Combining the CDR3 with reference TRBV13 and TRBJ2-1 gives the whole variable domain AAGVIQSPRHLIKEKRETATLKCYPIPRHDTVYWYQQGPGQDPQFLISFYEKMQSDKGSIPDRFSAQQFSDYHSELNMSSLELGDSALYFCASSSERGSYNEQFFGPGTRLTVL.

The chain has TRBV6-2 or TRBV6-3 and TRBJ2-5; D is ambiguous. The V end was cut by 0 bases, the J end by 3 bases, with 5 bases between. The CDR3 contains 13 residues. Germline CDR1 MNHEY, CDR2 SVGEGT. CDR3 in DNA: TGTGCCAGCAGTTACTCCGTAGAAGAGACCCAGTACTTC. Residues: CASSYSVEETQYF.

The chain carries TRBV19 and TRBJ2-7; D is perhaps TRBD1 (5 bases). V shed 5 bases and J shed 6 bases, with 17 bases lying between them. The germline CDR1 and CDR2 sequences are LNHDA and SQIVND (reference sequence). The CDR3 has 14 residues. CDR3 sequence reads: CASSLRVYQGEQYF. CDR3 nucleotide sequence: TGTGCCAGTAGTCTCCGGGTATATCAGGGCGAGCAGTACTTC.

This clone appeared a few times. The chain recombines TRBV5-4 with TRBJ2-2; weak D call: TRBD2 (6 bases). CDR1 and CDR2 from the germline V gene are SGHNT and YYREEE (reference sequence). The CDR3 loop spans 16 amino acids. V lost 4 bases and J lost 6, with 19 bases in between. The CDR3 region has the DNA TGTGCCAGCAGCGCCCGGGAGACCCGCATCTCCGGGGAGCTGTTTTTT. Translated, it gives CASSARETRISGELFF.

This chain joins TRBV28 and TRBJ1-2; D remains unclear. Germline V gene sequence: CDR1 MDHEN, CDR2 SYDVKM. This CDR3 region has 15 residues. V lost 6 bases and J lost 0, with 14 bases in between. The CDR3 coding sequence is TGTGCCAGCAGGGATAAGCGGGCAGCTAACTATGGCTACACCTTC. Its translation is CASRDKRAANYGYTF.

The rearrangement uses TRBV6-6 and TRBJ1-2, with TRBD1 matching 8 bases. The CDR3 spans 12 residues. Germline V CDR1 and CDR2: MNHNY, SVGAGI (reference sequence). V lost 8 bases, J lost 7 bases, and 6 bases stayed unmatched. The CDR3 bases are TGTGCCAGCGGTCAGGGGGCGGGTGGCTACACCTTC. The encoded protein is CASGQGAGGYTF.

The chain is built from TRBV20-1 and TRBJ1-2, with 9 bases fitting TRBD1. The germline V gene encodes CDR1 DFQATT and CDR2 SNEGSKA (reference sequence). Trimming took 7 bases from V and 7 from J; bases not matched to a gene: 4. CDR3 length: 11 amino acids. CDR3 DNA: TGCAGTGGCGGGACAGGGTCTGGCTACACCTTC. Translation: CSGGTGSGYTF.